This TCR beta chain was obtained from a study of blood T cell repertoires in COVID-19. Overall study context: There were acute and convalescent COVID-19 samples, and they came from the United States, Italy and Spain. Sample material is recorded as cDNA or gDNA derived from T cells, B-cell-depleted T cells, or PBMCs.

Original analysis: The authors estimated nucleated cell counts from reference gene primer amplification. The assay was immunoSEQ multiplex PCR, and TCRdb's table has in-frame clones only and misses some. V and J calls and clone size are those listed in that table; D and trimming were worked out from the DNA. The sample comprises around 88,000 clones, about 84% of which are singletons, and 4.4% rests with the top ten. This receptor was obtained from a man in his 60s with acute or convalescent COVID-19. Sequencing used peripheral blood.

This CDR3 reads CASSLTPSSYEQYF. The CDR3 bases are TGTGCCAGCAGTTTAACCCCCAGCTCCTACGAGCAGTACTTC. The V and J genes are TRBV28 and TRBJ2-7; D gene unclear. With 2 bases removed from V and 0 bases from J, the gap between germline ends came to 8 bases. Germline V lookup: CDR1 MDHEN, CDR2 SYDVKM. CDR3 size: 14 residues.